A single sample is the source of the 16 T cell receptor beta chains below, sequenced in a study of blood T cell repertoires in COVID-19. Profiling relied on immunoSEQ multiplex PCR, and the TCRdb table lists in-frame clones only, not all of them. The table records 200,000 to 250,000 clones, about 80% of them present only once. Sequencing was performed on PBMCs or T cells enriched from blood (not recorded which). These receptors were obtained from a man in his 60s who had recovered from COVID-19.

CDR3 DNA: TGTGCCAGTAGGGCTCCAAAACAGACAGATACGCAGTATTTT. Protein product: CASRAPKQTDTQYF. The chain recombines TRBV19 with TRBJ2-3; D call uncertain. Trimming removed 6 bases from V and 3 bases from J, with 13 bases in between. Germline CDR1 reads LNHDA; CDR2 reads SQIVND (reference sequence). This CDR3 has 14 residues.

CDR3 in DNA: TGCGCCAGCAGCCAAGGTATAGAGGGAGCTAATGAAAAACTGTTTTTT. Residues: CASSQGIEGANEKLFF. The chain combines TRBV4-3 with TRBJ1-4; D gene unclear. Trimming cost V 1 base and J 3 bases, with 12 bases left between them. This CDR3 is 16 amino acids long. CDR1 and CDR2 (germline): LGHNA, YSLEER.

The J gene is TRBJ1-2, the V gene TRBV12-3 or TRBV12-4; D remains ambiguous. V was shortened by 3 bases and J by 6 bases, with 11 bases between the two germline ends. The CDR3 sequence is 13 residues long. The CDR3 sequence: CASSFVVEDGYTF. In DNA form, the CDR3 reads TGTGCCAGCAGTTTTGTAGTCGAAGATGGCTACACCTTC.

This rearrangement joins TRBV11-3 to TRBJ2-7; no firm D call. The germline V and J ends were trimmed by 1 base and 2 bases, with 9 bases remaining between them. Per the germline V gene, CDR1 is SGHNT and CDR2 is YENEEA. The CDR3 extends over 14 amino acids. The CDR3 DNA reads TGTGCCAGCAGCTTAGGGGCAGCCACCTACGAGCAGTACTTC. It is translated as CASSLGAATYEQYF.

The J gene is TRBJ1-2, the V gene TRBV6-5; D is ambiguous. The CDR3 spans 12 residues. The V end lost 3 bases, the J end lost 4 bases, and 6 bases lay between the germline ends. The V gene's germline CDR1 is MNHEY and CDR2 SVGAGI. In DNA, the CDR3 is TGTGCCAGCAGTTATTCGGGCTATGGCTACACCTTC. Encoded protein: CASSYSGYGYTF.

This chain connects TRBV30 to TRBJ2-5, with D possibly being TRBD2 (6 bases). Deletions cut 0 bases from V and 2 bases from J, with 16 bases between. CDR3 length equals 16 residues. Germline CDR1 reads GTSNPN; CDR2 reads SVGIG (reference sequence). Written as DNA, the CDR3 is TGTGCCTGGAGTGTATGGAGGGTAGGGAGGCAAGAGACCCAGTACTTC. Encoded protein: CAWSVWRVGRQETQYF. The full variable domain, in which reference TRBV30 and TRBJ2-5 provide the parts outside the CDR3, is SQTIHQWPATLVQPVGSPLSLECTVEGTSNPNLYWYRQAAGRGLQLLFYSVGIGQISSEVPQNLSASRPQDRQFILSSKKLLLSDSGFYLCAWSVWRVGRQETQYFGPGTRLLVL.

The CDR3 nucleotides read TGTGCCAGCAGCTTACTAGCGGGGGGGCTCGGTGAGCAGTTCTTC. Translation gives CASSLLAGGLGEQFF. The chain carries TRBV6-2 or TRBV6-3 and TRBJ2-1, with 13 bases matching TRBD2. The CDR3 extends over 15 amino acids. From germline, CDR1 is MNHEY and CDR2 SVGEGT. Trimming removed 6 bases from V and 9 bases from J; junction bases left unmatched: 8.

This clone was recorded once. The chain links TRBV7-2 to TRBJ2-5; D is uncertain. V was shortened by 5 bases and J by 2 bases, with 15 bases between the two germline ends. The CDR3 extends over 15 amino acids. Looked up from germline, CDR1 is SGHTA and CDR2 is FQGNSA. CDR3 DNA sequence: TGTGCCAGCAGCCCTCACCTTGCGAAGCAAGAGACCCAGTACTTC. Translated, it gives CASSPHLAKQETQYF.

V gene TRBV10-1 combines with J gene TRBJ1-2, with 10 positions matching TRBD1. The J segment lost 6 bases and the V segment lost 7 bases, leaving 8 bases of the junction unmatched. Per the germline V gene, CDR1 is WNHNN and CDR2 is SYGVQD (reference sequence). The CDR3 loop spans 14 amino acids. CDR3: CASNRQGAPDGYTF. CDR3 nucleotides: TGCGCCAGCAACCGACAGGGGGCCCCTGATGGCTACACCTTC.

This sequence joins TRBV7-2 and TRBJ1-4, with a weak D call TRBD1 (5 bases). The CDR3 contains 14 residues. From germline, CDR1 is SGHTA and CDR2 FQGNSA. Trimming left V 6 bases short and J 4 bases short, with 12 bases between. The CDR3 here is CASSIDSRNEKLFF. Here the CDR3 DNA reads TGTGCCAGCAGTATAGACAGCCGTAATGAAAAACTGTTTTTT.

This clone turned up a few times. The gene calls are TRBV7-2 and TRBJ1-1; no clear D gene. Trimming took 5 bases from V and 1 from J, leaving 11 bases between them. CDR1 and CDR2 from the germline V gene are SGHTA and FQGNSA. There are 14 residues in the CDR3. The DNA of the CDR3 is TGTGCCAGCAGCCGCATGGCACAGAACACTGAAGCTTTCTTT. Its translation: CASSRMAQNTEAFF.

This chain uses TRBV7-2 with TRBJ1-5; no clear D gene. V was cut by 1 base and J by 11 bases, with 21 bases left in between. Germline V gene sequence: CDR1 SGHTA, CDR2 FQGNSA. The CDR3 extends over 16 amino acids. CDR3 sequence reads: CASSLGGLRGAATQHF. CDR3 coding DNA: TGTGCCAGCAGCTTAGGCGGTTTAAGAGGTGCCGCGACCCAGCATTTT.

J is TRBJ2-6 and V is TRBV9; possibly TRBD1 for D (6 bases). CDR1 is SGDLS, CDR2 YYNGEE, per germline. The CDR3 loop spans 15 amino acids. V lost 3 bases and J lost 3, with 10 bases in between. The DNA for the CDR3 is TGTGCCAGCAGCGCCCCAGGGGATGGGGCCAACGTCCTGACTTTC. Protein sequence: CASSAPGDGANVLTF.

This clone was detected only once. The chain combines TRBV13 with TRBJ2-3, with 9 bases lining up with TRBD1. The germline V gene encodes CDR1 PRHDT and CDR2 FYEKMQ (reference sequence). The junction had 7 bases not matched to a gene; V was cut back by 5 bases and J by 4 bases. The CDR3 is made up of 15 amino acids. The CDR3 is CASSVQRQGADTQYF. CDR3 nucleotide sequence: TGTGCCAGCAGCGTACAAAGACAGGGGGCAGATACGCAGTATTTT. Drawing the rest from reference TRBV13 and TRBJ2-3, the complete variable domain is AAGVIQSPRHLIKEKRETATLKCYPIPRHDTVYWYQQGPGQDPQFLISFYEKMQSDKGSIPDRFSAQQFSDYHSELNMSSLELGDSALYFCASSVQRQGADTQYFGPGTRLTVL.

This clone was counted a few times. The V gene is TRBV3-1 (or the pseudogene TRBV3-2), the J gene TRBJ2-7; D is undetermined. Looked up from germline, CDR1 is LGHDT and CDR2 is YNNKEL (reference sequence). Trimming cost V 0 bases and J 6 bases, with 9 bases left between them. There are 13 residues in the CDR3. CDR3: CASSQDRVREQYF. In nucleotides, the CDR3 is TGTGCCAGCAGCCAAGACCGGGTACGCGAGCAGTACTTC.

The chain couples TRBV19 to TRBJ1-3; D gene unclear. The CDR3 length is 16 residues. From germline, CDR1 is LNHDA and CDR2 SQIVND (reference sequence). The V gene lost 0 bases and the J gene lost 9 bases, with 18 bases spanning the gap. CDR3 region: CASSIDYGLRGGTIYF. The DNA of the CDR3 is TGTGCCAGTAGTATAGATTATGGCCTACGAGGCGGCACCATATATTTT.